This T cell receptor beta chain was retrieved from a study of blood T cell repertoires in COVID-19. Study overall: Italy, Spain and the United States were the sources of the convalescent and acute COVID-19 samples. PBMCs, B-cell-depleted T cells, or T cells provided the cDNA or gDNA that made up the material.

This table comes from immunoSEQ multiplex PCR, and its TCRdb copy is limited to in-frame clones, with some not included. The sample gives approximately 250,000 clones, more than 85% of which show up once; about 4% is in the top ten. The TCR sequence derives from a man aged 18 to 29 with active or convalescent COVID-19. Sequenced material: peripheral blood.

The chain's CDR3 is CASSLDWARDSYNEQFF. CDR3 DNA sequence: TGTGCCAGCAGCTTAGATTGGGCCAGGGACTCCTACAATGAGCAGTTCTTC. The genes are TRBV11-2 and TRBJ2-1; D perhaps matches TRBD1 (5 bases). CDR3 length equals 17 residues. Trimming removed 0 bases at V and 0 bases at J, with 12 bases between. CDR1 is SGHAT and CDR2 is FQNNGV in the germline V gene.